The clone carrying this T cell receptor (beta chain) was seen a few times. The antigen is undetermined. Unique molecular identifiers featured in how the TCRbeta library was prepared. Each CDR3 protein gets one entry after TCRdb re-called the PCR reads with MiXCR. In the table there are a few hundred thousand distinct CDR3 sequences, over 25% of which are singletons. These data are taken from a study of T-cell reconstitution after alpha-beta-depleted transplantation in children. V lost 6 bases to trimming and J lost 3 bases; unmatched junction nucleotides: 8. Germline CDR1 reads MNHEY; CDR2 reads SMNVEV (reference sequence). The CDR3 is 15 residues long. Whole-study findings and limits: After one year, T-cell counts and TCRbeta diversity mostly came from new T cells. Expanded clones from the graft, numbering several hundred, reportedly supplied alpha-beta T cells about two months after transplant. Surviving recipient T cells and intrathymic progenitors accounted for some patients' high TCRbeta diversity at day 60.

The chain uses TRBV27 and TRBJ2-7; 10 positions match TRBD2. The sample in question was PBMCs, obtained before TCRalphabeta/CD19-depleted stem cell transplant. This clonotype was obtained from a boy under two years old with Wiskott-Aldrich syndrome, due to receive a stem cell transplant. CDR3 protein: CASSPSAGGLYEQYF. CDR3 bases: TGTGCCAGCAGCCCATCAGCGGGAGGGCTCTACGAGCAGTACTTC.